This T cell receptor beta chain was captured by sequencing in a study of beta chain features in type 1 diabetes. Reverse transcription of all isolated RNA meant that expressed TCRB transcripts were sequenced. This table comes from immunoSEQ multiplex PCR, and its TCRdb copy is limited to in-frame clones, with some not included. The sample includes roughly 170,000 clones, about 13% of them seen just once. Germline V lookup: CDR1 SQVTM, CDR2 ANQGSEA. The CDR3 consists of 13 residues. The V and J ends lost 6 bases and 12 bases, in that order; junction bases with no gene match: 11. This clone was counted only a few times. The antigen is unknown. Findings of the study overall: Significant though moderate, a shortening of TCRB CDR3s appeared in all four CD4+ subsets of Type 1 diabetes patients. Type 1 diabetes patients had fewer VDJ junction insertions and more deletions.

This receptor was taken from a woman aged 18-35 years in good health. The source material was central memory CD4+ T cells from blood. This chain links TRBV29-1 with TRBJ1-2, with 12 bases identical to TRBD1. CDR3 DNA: TGCAGCGTCGCCTTACGGGACAGGGGGCATAACACCTTC. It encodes CSVALRDRGHNTF. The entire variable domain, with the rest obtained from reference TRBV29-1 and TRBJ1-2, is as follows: SAVISQKPSRDICQRGTSLTIQCQVDSQVTMMFWYRQQPGQSLTLIATANQGSEATYESGFVIDKFPISRPNLTFSTLTVSNMSPEDSSIYLCSVALRDRGHNTFGSGTRLTVV.